This TCR beta chain stems from a study of molecular identifiers for immune sequencing clone quantification. The overall study: In replicates, RNA from approximately 22,000 or 94,000 naive CD8 cells was split five ways, four sequenced. Points from the study as a whole: Clones carrying above 20 RNA copies accounted for over 99% of effector molecules, under 1% in naive cells. For highly expanded clones, sizes could be underestimated when identical TCR molecules share a barcode.

Investigators produced naive CD8 libraries from roughly 20,000 to 1,000,000 sorted cells, drawing on 10%, 30% or 50% RNA. Concerning this clonotype itself: Its antigen is unknown.

This CDR3 has 14 residues. Germline V gene sequence: CDR1 KGHDR, CDR2 SFDVKD. V lost 0 bases and J lost 8, with 10 bases in between. Using its own MiXCR run on the PCR reads, TCRdb lists one record per CDR3 protein. The sample lists under 600,000 distinct CDR3 sequences, around a fifth occurring once. The chain employs TRBV24-1 and TRBJ2-1; D call uncertain. The TCR comes from a human donor in good health. Some libraries in this study had Jurkat cell RNA spiked in. Material for sequencing was naive CD8+ T cells from blood, with Jurkat cell RNA spiked in. Subset reported: FACS-sorted CD8+CD4-CCR7+CD45RA+ naive T cells. CDR3 protein: CATSDLLTPDEQFF. The CDR3 DNA follows: TGTGCCACCAGTGATTTGCTGACCCCCGATGAGCAGTTCTTC.